A selection of T cell receptor beta chains follows, all from one sample in a study of T cells in Graves' hyperthyroidism and ophthalmopathy. TCRdb ran MiXCR on the multiplex PCR reads and lists one entry per CDR3 protein. Among a few hundred thousand distinct CDR3 sequences listed, approximately 18% were seen once. The sample was blood. These receptors were obtained from a man aged 18 to 35 with Graves' ophthalmopathy. The CDR3 runs from the conserved cysteine through the conserved F or W. The D gene is left open where the match is weak. The size entry is marked missing in some rows and otherwise reads once, few, many or a size class.

d_gene	abundance	v_gene	len	j_gene	CDR3nt	CDR3aa
-	-	TRBV4-1	14	TRBJ2-3	TGCGCCAGCAGCCAGCCCAAAAGGTCAGATACGCAGTATTTT	CASSQPKRSDTQYF
-	few	TRBV6-1	17	TRBJ1-3	TGTGCCAGCAGCTCCGGGGCCCCGGGTCGGGCAGGAAACACCATATATTTT	CASSSGAPGRAGNTIYF
-	-	TRBV9	15	TRBJ1-1	TGTGCCAGCAGCGCTCCAGGGGAGGAGAACACTGAAGCTTTCTTT	CASSAPGEENTEAFF
-	many	TRBV7-8	15	TRBJ2-3	TGTGCCAGCAGCGCACACGACCCCAGCACAGATACGCAGTATTTT	CASSAHDPSTDTQYF
-	many	TRBV28	12	TRBJ1-2	TGTGCCAGCACCCAGGGAAACTATGGCTACACCTTC	CASTQGNYGYTF
TRBD1	-	TRBV12-3/TRBV12-4	16	TRBJ1-1	TGTGCCAGCAGCACCGGGACAGGGGACCTCCCTACTGAAGCTTTCTTT	CASSTGTGDLPTEAFF
-	many	TRBV6-5	13	TRBJ1-1	TGTGCCAGCAGTTACAACACCAACACTGAAGCTTTCTTT	CASSYNTNTEAFF
TRBD2	-	TRBV11-2	18	TRBJ2-5	TGTGCCAGCAGCTTAGCCCAGACTAGCGGGGGGGCGAGAAGGACCCAGTACTTC	CASSLAQTSGGARRTQYF
TRBD1	few	TRBV9	15	TRBJ1-1	TGTGCCAGCAGCGTAGGGGTAGGGGGCTTCGGGGAAGCTTTCTTT	CASSVGVGGFGEAFF
-	few	TRBV6-1	15	TRBJ1-6	TGTGCCAGCAGTCCTGCGGGGGGGCCGTATTCACCCCTCCACTTT	CASSPAGGPYSPLHF
TRBD2	-	TRBV2	14	TRBJ2-1	TGTGCCGACGGGACTAGCGGGGGGGCCGGCGAGCAGTTCTTC	CADGTSGGAGEQFF
TRBD1	many	TRBV3-1	14	TRBJ2-5	TGTGCCAGCAGCCGGACAGGGGGCTTTGAGACCCAGTACTTC	CASSRTGGFETQYF
-	few	TRBV3-1	15	TRBJ1-4	TGTGCCAGCAGCCAAGGGCGGGGTTTCGGGGAAAAACTGTTTTTT	CASSQGRGFGEKLFF
TRBD2	few	TRBV3-1	17	TRBJ2-7	TGTGCCAGCAGCCCGGGACTAGCGGCAAAGAGCTCCTACGAGCAGTACTTC	CASSPGLAAKSSYEQYF
-	many	TRBV11-2	16	TRBJ2-6	TGTGCCAGCAGCGAAGTGTTGGGTTCTGGGGCCAACGTCCTGACTTTC	CASSEVLGSGANVLTF
TRBD2	-	TRBV6-2/TRBV6-3	17	TRBJ2-7	TGTGCCAGCACCCCCCTTCAGGCTAGCGGGGTCTCCTACGAGCAGTACTTC	CASTPLQASGVSYEQYF
-	few	TRBV9	14	TRBJ1-6	TGTGCCAGCAGCGTTTCGGGGGTGAATTCACCCCTCCACTTT	CASSVSGVNSPLHF
-	many	TRBV6-1	15	TRBJ1-5	TGTGCCACAATGATGGTTCTTGACCACAATCAGCCCCAGCATTTT	CATMMVLDHNQPQHF
TRBD1	-	TRBV4-1	16	TRBJ1-3	TGTGCCAGCAGCCAAGAACGTCAGGGGGCTGGAAACACCATATATTTT	CASSQERQGAGNTIYF
-	-	TRBV12-3/TRBV12-4	16	TRBJ1-5	TGTGCCAGCAGTCCTTGGGGACGTGAAGGCAATCAGCCCCAGCATTTT	CASSPWGREGNQPQHF
TRBD1	many	TRBV20-1	15	TRBJ2-7	TGCAGTGCCCATCTACCGGGACAGGGGTTCTACGAGCAGTACTTC	CSAHLPGQGFYEQYF
-	few	TRBV18	13	TRBJ2-7	TGTGCCAGCTCACCCCTGGAGGGGGGCGAGCAGTACTTC	CASSPLEGGEQYF
-	few	TRBV29-1	14	TRBJ2-1	TGCAGCGCTGCAGGGGGGGATGACTACAATGAGCAGTTCTTC	CSAAGGDDYNEQFF
-	few	TRBV18	15	TRBJ2-4	TGTGCCAGCTCACCTGCCTCCAGGGGACGAAACATTCAGTACTTC	CASSPASRGRNIQYF
TRBD1	few	TRBV18	15	TRBJ2-7	TGTGCCAGCTCACCAGGAGGACAGGACTCCTACGAGCAGTACTTC	CASSPGGQDSYEQYF
-	many	TRBV6-2/TRBV6-3	12	TRBJ1-5	TGTGCCAGCAGGGACGTTGGTCAGCCCCAGCATTTT	CASRDVGQPQHF
TRBD2	many	TRBV24-1	16	TRBJ2-1	TGTGCCACCAGTGATTTTAGCGGGGGGAGAAAAAATGAGCAGTTCTTC	CATSDFSGGRKNEQFF
-	-	TRBV7-9	14	TRBJ2-3	TGTGCCAGCAGCTTAACACAGGCCACAGATACGCAGTATTTT	CASSLTQATDTQYF